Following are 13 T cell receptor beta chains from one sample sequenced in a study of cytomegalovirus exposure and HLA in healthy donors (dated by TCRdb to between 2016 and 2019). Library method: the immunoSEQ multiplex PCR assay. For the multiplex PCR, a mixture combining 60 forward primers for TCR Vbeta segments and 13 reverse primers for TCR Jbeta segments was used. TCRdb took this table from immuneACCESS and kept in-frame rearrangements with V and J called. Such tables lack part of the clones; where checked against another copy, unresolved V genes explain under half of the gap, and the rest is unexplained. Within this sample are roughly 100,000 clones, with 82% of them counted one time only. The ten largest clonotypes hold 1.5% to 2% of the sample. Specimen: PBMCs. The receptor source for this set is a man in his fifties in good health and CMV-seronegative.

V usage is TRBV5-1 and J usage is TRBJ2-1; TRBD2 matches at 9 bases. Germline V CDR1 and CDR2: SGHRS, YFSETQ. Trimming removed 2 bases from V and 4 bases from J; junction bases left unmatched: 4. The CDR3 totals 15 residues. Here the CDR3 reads CASSLRAGGYNEQFF. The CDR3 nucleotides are TGCGCCAGCAGCTTAAGAGCGGGGGGTTACAATGAGCAGTTCTTC.

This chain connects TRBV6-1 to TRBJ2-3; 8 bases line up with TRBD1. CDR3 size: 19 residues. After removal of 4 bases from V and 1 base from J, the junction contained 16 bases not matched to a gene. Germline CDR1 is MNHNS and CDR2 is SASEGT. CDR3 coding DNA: TGTGCCAGCAGTGTGGGCCAGGGGGCCGGAGGTGGAGGCACAGATACGCAGTATTTT. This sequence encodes CASSVGQGAGGGGTDTQYF.

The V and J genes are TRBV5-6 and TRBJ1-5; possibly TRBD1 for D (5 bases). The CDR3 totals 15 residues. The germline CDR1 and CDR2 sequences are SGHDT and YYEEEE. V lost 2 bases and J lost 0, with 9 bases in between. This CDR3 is CASSLYQGSNQPQHF. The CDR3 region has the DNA TGTGCCAGCAGCTTATACCAGGGTAGCAATCAGCCCCAGCATTTT. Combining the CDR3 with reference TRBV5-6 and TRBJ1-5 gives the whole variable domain DAGVTQSPTHLIKTRGQQVTLRCSPKSGHDTVSWYQQALGQGPQFIFQYYEEEERQRGNFPDRFSGHQFPNYSSELNVNALLLGDSALYLCASSLYQGSNQPQHFGDGTRLSIL.

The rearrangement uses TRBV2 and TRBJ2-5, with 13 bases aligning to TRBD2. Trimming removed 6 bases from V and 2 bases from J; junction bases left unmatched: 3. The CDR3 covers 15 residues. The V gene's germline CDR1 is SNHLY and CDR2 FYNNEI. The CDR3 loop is CASSGLAGEQETQYF. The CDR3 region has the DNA TGTGCCAGCAGCGGACTAGCGGGGGAGCAAGAGACCCAGTACTTC. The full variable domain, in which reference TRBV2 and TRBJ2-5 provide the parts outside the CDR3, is EPEVTQTPSHQVTQMGQEVILRCVPISNHLYFYWYRQILGQKVEFLVSFYNNEISEKSEIFDDQFSVERPDGSNFTLKIRSTKLEDSAMYFCASSGLAGEQETQYFGPGTRLLVL.

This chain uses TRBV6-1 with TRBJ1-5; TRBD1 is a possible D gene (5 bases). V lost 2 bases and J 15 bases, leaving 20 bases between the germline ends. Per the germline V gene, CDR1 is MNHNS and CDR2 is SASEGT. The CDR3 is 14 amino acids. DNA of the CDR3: TGTGCCAGCAGTGAACTGGGGCCGCAGGGTCCTTCGCATTTT. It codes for CASSELGPQGPSHF.

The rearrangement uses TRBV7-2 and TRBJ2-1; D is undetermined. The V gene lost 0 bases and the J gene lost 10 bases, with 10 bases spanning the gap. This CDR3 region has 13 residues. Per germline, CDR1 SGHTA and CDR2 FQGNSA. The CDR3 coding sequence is TGTGCCAGCAGCTTAGCGGCTGGCAGGGAGCAGTTCTTC. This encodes CASSLAAGREQFF.

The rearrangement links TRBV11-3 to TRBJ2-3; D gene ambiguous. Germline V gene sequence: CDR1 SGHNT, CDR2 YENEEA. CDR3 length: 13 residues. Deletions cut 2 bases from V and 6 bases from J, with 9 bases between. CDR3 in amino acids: CASSLTRTDTQYF. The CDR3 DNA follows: TGTGCCAGCAGCTTAACAAGAACGGATACGCAGTATTTT.

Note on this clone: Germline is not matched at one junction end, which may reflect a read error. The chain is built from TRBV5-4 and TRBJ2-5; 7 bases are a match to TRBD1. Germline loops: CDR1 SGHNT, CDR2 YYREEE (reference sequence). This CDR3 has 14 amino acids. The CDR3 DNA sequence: TGTGCCAACAGCTTGGTTAGGGGGCGGGAGACCCAGTACTTC. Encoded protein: CANSLVRGRETQYF.

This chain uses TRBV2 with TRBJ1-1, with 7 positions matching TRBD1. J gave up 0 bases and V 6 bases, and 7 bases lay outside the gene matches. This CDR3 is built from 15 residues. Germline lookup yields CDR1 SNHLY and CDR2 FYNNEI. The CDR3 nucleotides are TGTGCCAGCAGGCTAGACAGGGTGGTGAACACTGAAGCTTTCTTT. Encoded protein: CASRLDRVVNTEAFF.

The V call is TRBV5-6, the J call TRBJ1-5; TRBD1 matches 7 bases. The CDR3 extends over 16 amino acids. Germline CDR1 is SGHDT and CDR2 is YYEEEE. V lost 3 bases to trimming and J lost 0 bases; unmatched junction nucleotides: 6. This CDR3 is CASSSRQGYSNQPQHF. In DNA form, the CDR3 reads TGTGCCAGCAGCTCCAGACAGGGATATAGCAATCAGCCCCAGCATTTT.

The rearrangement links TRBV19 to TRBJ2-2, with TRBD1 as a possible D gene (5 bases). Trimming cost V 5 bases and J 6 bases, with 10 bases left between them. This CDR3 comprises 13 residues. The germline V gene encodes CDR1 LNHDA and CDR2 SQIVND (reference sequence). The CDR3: CASSGTGSGELFF. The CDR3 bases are TGTGCCAGTAGTGGAACAGGATCCGGGGAGCTGTTTTTT. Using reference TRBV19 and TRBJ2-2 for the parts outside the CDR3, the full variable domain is DGGITQSPKYLFRKEGQNVTLSCEQNLNHDAMYWYRQDPGQGLRLIYYSQIVNDFQKGDIAEGYSVSREKKESFPLTVTSAQKNPTAFYLCASSGTGSGELFFGEGSRLTVL.

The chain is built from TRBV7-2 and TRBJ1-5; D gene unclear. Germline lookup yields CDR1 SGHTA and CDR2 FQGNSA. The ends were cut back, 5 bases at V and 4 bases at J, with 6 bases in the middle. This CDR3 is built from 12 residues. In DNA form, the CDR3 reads TGTGCCAGCAGCCGAGCAAATCAGCCCCAGCATTTT. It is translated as CASSRANQPQHF.

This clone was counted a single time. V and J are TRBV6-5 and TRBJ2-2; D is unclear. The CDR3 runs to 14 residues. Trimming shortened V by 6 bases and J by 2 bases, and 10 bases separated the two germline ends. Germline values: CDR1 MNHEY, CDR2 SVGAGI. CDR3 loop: CASRSDVNTGELFF. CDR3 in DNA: TGTGCCAGCAGGTCAGATGTAAACACCGGGGAGCTGTTTTTT.